This is a list of T cell receptor beta chains from one sample in a study of cytomegalovirus exposure and HLA in healthy donors. The method was immunoSEQ multiplex PCR; TCRdb's version includes in-frame clones alone and lacks a portion of them. Of around 91,000 clones listed, 64% are singletons. Source material: PBMCs. These receptors originate from a man between 60 and 75 years old in good health and CMV-seronegative. Each CDR3 is given with its conserved first and last residue. The order of the fields is clone size, D gene, V gene, J gene, CDR3 protein, CDR3 DNA. A D gene is named only where the DNA matches it firmly. Some rows mark clone size as missing; the rest say once, few, many or name a class of expanded clone.

size: .; D: .; V: TRBV6-5; J: TRBJ2-3; CDR3: CASSYMAGTRGDTQYF; DNA: TGTGCCAGCAGTTACATGGCGGGGACGAGAGGAGATACGCAGTATTTT
size: once; D: .; V: TRBV28; J: TRBJ2-5; CDR3: CASKLRSGLGTQYF; DNA: TGTGCCAGCAAATTAAGATCAGGGTTGGGGACCCAGTACTTC
size: .; D: TRBD2; V: TRBV19; J: TRBJ2-7; CDR3: CASRLSSGGPEQYF; DNA: TGTGCCAGTAGGTTATCTAGCGGGGGCCCCGAGCAGTACTTC
size: few; D: TRBD1; V: TRBV5-4; J: TRBJ2-5; CDR3: CASSLEGALEETQYF; DNA: TGTGCCAGCAGCTTGGAGGGGGCGCTTGAGGAGACCCAGTACTTC
size: .; D: .; V: TRBV10-3; J: TRBJ1-1; CDR3: CATRQVMNTEAFF; DNA: TGTGCCACTAGACAGGTTATGAACACTGAAGCTTTCTTT
size: few; D: .; V: TRBV28; J: TRBJ2-3; CDR3: CASSATGHSTDTQYF; DNA: TGTGCCAGCAGTGCGACGGGACACTCCACAGATACGCAGTATTTT
size: .; D: .; V: TRBV5-1; J: TRBJ2-7; CDR3: CASSSSQTDEQYF; DNA: TGCGCCAGCAGCTCCAGCCAGACAGACGAGCAGTACTTC
size: .; D: .; V: TRBV6-6; J: TRBJ2-1; CDR3: CASSKQNNEQFF; DNA: TGTGCCAGCAGTAAACAGAACAATGAGCAGTTCTTC
size: .; D: .; V: TRBV5-6; J: TRBJ2-2; CDR3: CASNSKGELFF; DNA: TGTGCCAGCAACTCGAAGGGGGAGCTGTTTTTT
size: once; D: TRBD1; V: TRBV19; J: TRBJ1-1; CDR3: CASSFRQGETGKREAFF; DNA: TGTGCCAGTAGTTTTCGACAGGGGGAAACGGGGAAGAGGGAAGCTTTCTTT
size: .; D: .; V: TRBV6-6; J: TRBJ1-5; CDR3: CATDTGSNQPQHF; DNA: TGTGCCACTGACACGGGAAGCAATCAGCCCCAGCATTTT
size: few; D: .; V: TRBV28; J: TRBJ1-2; CDR3: CASSPFPDTNYGYTF; DNA: TGTGCCAGCAGCCCCTTCCCGGACACTAACTATGGCTACACCTTC
size: once; D: .; V: TRBV6-1; J: TRBJ1-2; CDR3: CASSEQGRDAYTF; DNA: TGTGCCAGCAGTGAACAGGGGAGAGACGCCTACACCTTC
size: few; D: TRBD1; V: TRBV29-1; J: TRBJ2-5; CDR3: CSSRQGVGETQYF; DNA: TGCAGCTCCAGACAGGGTGTTGGAGAGACCCAGTACTTC
size: .; D: .; V: TRBV4-1; J: TRBJ2-3; CDR3: CASSQGETTLTDTQYF; DNA: TGCGCCAGCAGCCAAGGGGAGACTACACTCACAGATACGCAGTATTTT
size: .; D: TRBD2; V: TRBV5-1; J: TRBJ2-1; CDR3: CASSNALAGASYNEQFF; DNA: TGCGCCAGCAGCAACGCTTTAGCGGGAGCCTCCTACAATGAGCAGTTCTTC
size: .; D: .; V: TRBV7-3; J: TRBJ1-1; CDR3: CASSLTGGDTEAFF; DNA: TGTGCCAGCAGCTTAACGGGAGGGGACACTGAAGCTTTCTTT
size: .; D: .; V: TRBV5-1; J: TRBJ1-5; CDR3: CASSLDSYQPQHF; DNA: TGCGCCAGCAGCTTGGACAGTTATCAGCCCCAGCATTTT
size: .; D: .; V: TRBV30; J: TRBJ2-2; CDR3: CALGPGSSGSTGELFF; DNA: TGTGCCCTAGGCCCCGGGAGTAGTGGGAGCACCGGGGAGCTGTTTTTT
size: .; D: TRBD2; V: TRBV4-1; J: TRBJ2-1; CDR3: CASSQETSAPGEQFF; DNA: TGCGCCAGCAGCCAAGAAACTAGCGCCCCCGGTGAGCAGTTCTTC
size: .; D: .; V: TRBV15; J: TRBJ2-7; CDR3: CATSRGAPEHEQYF; DNA: TGTGCCACCAGCAGGGGGGCGCCGGAGCACGAGCAGTACTTC
size: .; D: .; V: TRBV7-9; J: TRBJ1-6; CDR3: CASSLILNSPLHF; DNA: TGTGCCAGCAGCCTAATTTTAAATTCACCCCTCCACTTT
size: once; D: .; V: TRBV28; J: TRBJ1-1; CDR3: CASSGQNRASFF; DNA: TGTGCCAGCAGTGGGCAGAACAGGGCGTCTTTCTTT
size: .; D: .; V: TRBV5-1; J: TRBJ1-1; CDR3: CASSPPGIGTEAFF; DNA: TGCGCCAGCAGCCCGCCGGGTATCGGTACTGAAGCTTTCTTT
size: .; D: .; V: TRBV7-7; J: TRBJ2-3; CDR3: CASSLAGQHTDTQYF; DNA: TGTGCTAGCAGCTTAGCGGGACAGCACACAGATACGCAGTATTTT
size: few; D: TRBD2; V: TRBV18; J: TRBJ2-7; CDR3: CASTPGLAGLSSYEQYF; DNA: TGTGCCAGCACCCCGGGACTAGCGGGCCTAAGCTCCTACGAGCAGTACTTC
size: .; D: .; V: TRBV20-1; J: TRBJ1-1; CDR3: CSAEQNTEAFF; DNA: TGCAGTGCAGAACAAAACACTGAAGCTTTCTTT
size: once; D: .; V: TRBV6-1; J: TRBJ1-5; CDR3: CASSEAEEGNQPQHF; DNA: TGTGCCAGCAGTGAAGCGGAGGAGGGCAATCAGCCCCAGCATTTT
size: once; D: TRBD1; V: TRBV28; J: TRBJ1-6; CDR3: CASTLMGQGANSPLHF; DNA: TGTGCCAGCACTCTGATGGGACAGGGGGCGAATTCACCCCTCCACTTT
size: once; D: .; V: TRBV5-1; J: TRBJ1-1; CDR3: CASSSGQQNTEAFF; DNA: TGCGCCAGCAGCTCGGGACAACAGAACACTGAAGCTTTCTTT
size: few; D: .; V: TRBV28; J: TRBJ1-6; CDR3: CASFPGRTYSPLHF; DNA: TGTGCCAGCTTTCCAGGGCGTACGTATTCACCCCTCCACTTT
size: .; D: TRBD1; V: TRBV7-8; J: TRBJ2-3; CDR3: CASSTLTGQGNTQYF; DNA: TGTGCCAGCAGCACCCTGACCGGACAGGGAAATACGCAGTATTTT
size: .; D: TRBD1; V: TRBV18; J: TRBJ1-2; CDR3: CASSPTTGTAYGYTF; DNA: TGTGCCAGCTCACCGACGACCGGGACAGCTTATGGCTACACCTTC
size: few; D: TRBD2; V: TRBV5-1; J: TRBJ2-1; CDR3: CASSLWAITGTSGYNEQFF; DNA: TGCGCCAGCAGCCTGTGGGCTATAACCGGGACTAGCGGGTACAATGAGCAGTTCTTC
size: few; D: TRBD2; V: TRBV7-3; J: TRBJ2-3; CDR3: CASSLTGGLAGVGTDTQYF; DNA: TGTGCCAGCAGCTTAACCGGGGGACTAGCGGGAGTAGGCACAGATACGCAGTATTTT
size: .; D: TRBD2; V: TRBV5-1; J: TRBJ2-5; CDR3: CASSLLAGGQETQYF; DNA: TGCGCCAGCAGCTTGTTAGCGGGGGGACAAGAGACCCAGTACTTC
size: .; D: TRBD2; V: TRBV7-9; J: TRBJ2-7; CDR3: CASSLASTSAGEQYF; DNA: TGTGCCAGCAGCTTAGCCTCGACTAGCGCGGGCGAGCAGTACTTC
size: few; D: .; V: TRBV21-1; J: TRBJ1-2; CDR3: CASNLIGGYGYTF; DNA: TGTGCCAGCAACCTAATAGGGGGTTACGGCTACACCTTC
size: once; D: .; V: TRBV18; J: TRBJ1-1; CDR3: CASSRSGGNTEAFF; DNA: TGTGCCAGCTCACGGAGCGGGGGAAACACTGAAGCTTTCTTT
size: .; D: .; V: TRBV21-1; J: TRBJ1-2; CDR3: CASSKSGAYGYTF; DNA: TGTGCCAGCAGCAAGAGTGGAGCTTATGGCTACACCTTC
size: few; D: .; V: TRBV28; J: TRBJ2-1; CDR3: CASSFVRRISGYEQFF; DNA: TGTGCCAGCAGTTTTGTGCGGCGGATTAGCGGATATGAGCAGTTCTTC
size: .; D: .; V: TRBV5-6; J: TRBJ1-2; CDR3: CASSPRTDYGYTF; DNA: TGTGCCAGCAGCCCCAGGACAGACTATGGCTACACCTTC
size: .; D: .; V: TRBV11-2; J: TRBJ2-1; CDR3: CASSLADILYNEQFF; DNA: TGTGCCAGCAGCTTAGCAGACATCTTATACAATGAGCAGTTCTTC
size: .; D: .; V: TRBV7-5; J: TRBJ2-7; CDR3: CVRSPSLRGEYEQYF; DNA: TGTGTCAGAAGCCCGTCCCTCCGGGGGGAATACGAGCAGTACTTC
size: .; D: .; V: TRBV7-9; J: TRBJ2-7; CDR3: CATRTRSSYEQYF; DNA: TGTGCCACTCGTACCCGGAGCTCCTACGAGCAGTACTTC